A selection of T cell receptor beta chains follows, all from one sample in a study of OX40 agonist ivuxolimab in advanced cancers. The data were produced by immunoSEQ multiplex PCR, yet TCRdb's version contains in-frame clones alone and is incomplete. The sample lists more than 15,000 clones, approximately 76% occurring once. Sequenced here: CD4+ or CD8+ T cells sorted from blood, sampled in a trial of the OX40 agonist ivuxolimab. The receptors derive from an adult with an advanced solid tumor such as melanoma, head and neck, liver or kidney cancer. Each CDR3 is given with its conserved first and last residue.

cdr3_aa: CASSLGLATDTQYF; j_call: TRBJ2-3; v_call: TRBV13
cdr3_aa: CASSRTSGRLGDEQFF; j_call: TRBJ2-1; v_call: TRBV4-2
cdr3_aa: CASSSRIAPYEQYF; j_call: TRBJ2-7; v_call: TRBV11-3
cdr3_aa: CASSPSPGTGYPAFF; j_call: TRBJ1-1; v_call: TRBV4-2
cdr3_aa: CASSLGTGQLQPQHF; j_call: TRBJ1-5; v_call: TRBV28
cdr3_aa: CASSSRGFNTDTQYF; j_call: TRBJ2-3; v_call: TRBV11-3
cdr3_aa: CASSQVTGGIDTEAFF; j_call: TRBJ1-1; v_call: TRBV5-5
cdr3_aa: CASREVGMSGYTF; j_call: TRBJ1-2; v_call: TRBV5-6
cdr3_aa: CAISESLNTVETQYF; j_call: TRBJ2-5; v_call: TRBV10-3
cdr3_aa: CASSAGLAGRWEQYF; j_call: TRBJ2-7; v_call: TRBV2
cdr3_aa: CASSHSGRSYEQYF; j_call: TRBJ2-7; v_call: TRBV25-1
cdr3_aa: CASSPPDLSTDTQYF; j_call: TRBJ2-3; v_call: TRBV7-8
cdr3_aa: CASSQDSGQGEAFF; j_call: TRBJ1-1; v_call: TRBV4-3
cdr3_aa: CASSLPGTSGYNEQFF; j_call: TRBJ2-1; v_call: TRBV27
cdr3_aa: CASSLTGWSYNEQFF; j_call: TRBJ2-1; v_call: TRBV5-1
cdr3_aa: CASSSDQITDTQYF; j_call: TRBJ2-3; v_call: TRBV7-9
cdr3_aa: CASSLLGGADTQYF; j_call: TRBJ2-3; v_call: TRBV28
cdr3_aa: CASSLILRGNYNEQFF; j_call: TRBJ2-1; v_call: TRBV28
cdr3_aa: CASSPSGNEAFF; j_call: TRBJ1-1; v_call: TRBV5-6
cdr3_aa: CASSVGTGGYNEQFF; j_call: TRBJ2-1; v_call: TRBV5-4
cdr3_aa: CASSQLGNTEAFF; j_call: TRBJ1-1; v_call: TRBV4-2
cdr3_aa: CASSYVSSGYEQYF; j_call: TRBJ2-7; v_call: TRBV7-9
cdr3_aa: CASRDSPYQPQHF; j_call: TRBJ1-5; v_call: TRBV27
cdr3_aa: CASSPRARDSTDTQYF; j_call: TRBJ2-3; v_call: TRBV9
cdr3_aa: CASRPIGTGMETQYF; j_call: TRBJ2-5; v_call: TRBV11-2
cdr3_aa: CASSSPIDMNTEAFF; j_call: TRBJ1-1; v_call: TRBV28
cdr3_aa: CASSLLVGTDNEQFF; j_call: TRBJ2-1; v_call: TRBV7-9
cdr3_aa: CASSANRDLEQYF; j_call: TRBJ2-7; v_call: TRBV7-9
cdr3_aa: CASSQDSGNTEAFF; j_call: TRBJ1-1; v_call: TRBV4-3
cdr3_aa: CASSPRGFEDTQYF; j_call: TRBJ2-3; v_call: TRBV7-9
cdr3_aa: CASAIGGGATDTQYF; j_call: TRBJ2-3; v_call: TRBV6-5
cdr3_aa: CASSLRNTGYTEAFF; j_call: TRBJ1-1; v_call: TRBV27
cdr3_aa: CASSPPSGSYNEQFF; j_call: TRBJ2-1; v_call: TRBV18
cdr3_aa: CASSFSGDRVNTEAFF; j_call: TRBJ1-1; v_call: TRBV6-5
cdr3_aa: CASSYRQGKRETQYF; j_call: TRBJ2-5; v_call: TRBV7-8
cdr3_aa: CSVEEPLMNTEAFF; j_call: TRBJ1-1; v_call: TRBV29-1
cdr3_aa: CAIDRSYNEQFF; j_call: TRBJ2-1; v_call: TRBV10-3
cdr3_aa: CASSTTLEGTDTQYF; j_call: TRBJ2-3; v_call: TRBV9
cdr3_aa: CASSSGVYNNTYNEQFF; j_call: TRBJ2-1; v_call: TRBV7-8
cdr3_aa: CASSPSFTGSYNSPLHF; j_call: TRBJ1-6; v_call: TRBV5-5
cdr3_aa: CASSMGTGSPEAFF; j_call: TRBJ1-1; v_call: TRBV19
cdr3_aa: CASSLVAYEQYF; j_call: TRBJ2-7; v_call: TRBV5-1
cdr3_aa: CASSGITSPGLGVGTQYF; j_call: TRBJ2-5; v_call: TRBV9
cdr3_aa: CASSTTSGGSLEQYF; j_call: TRBJ2-7; v_call: TRBV9
cdr3_aa: CASSLVGTIEEYF; j_call: TRBJ2-3; v_call: TRBV11-2
cdr3_aa: CASSLPLNTEAFF; j_call: TRBJ1-1; v_call: TRBV5-5
cdr3_aa: CASSFYGNLGTDTQYF; j_call: TRBJ2-3; v_call: TRBV11-1
cdr3_aa: CASSITGGWNTEAFF; j_call: TRBJ1-1; v_call: TRBV19
cdr3_aa: CASSVGSPGELFF; j_call: TRBJ2-2; v_call: TRBV9
cdr3_aa: CASSLPLEQFF; j_call: TRBJ2-1; v_call: TRBV7-2
cdr3_aa: CASSVNPGGTDTQYF; j_call: TRBJ2-3; v_call: TRBV9
cdr3_aa: CASSDRDSGHEQFF; j_call: TRBJ2-1; v_call: TRBV7-9
cdr3_aa: CASSLLGLGHYGYTF; j_call: TRBJ1-2; v_call: TRBV5-4
cdr3_aa: CASSLLEGTTEAFF; j_call: TRBJ1-1; v_call: TRBV27
cdr3_aa: CASSAVNTGELFF; j_call: TRBJ2-2; v_call: TRBV9
cdr3_aa: CASSLREGLAETQYF; j_call: TRBJ2-5; v_call: TRBV7-9
cdr3_aa: CASSDIQDNEKLFF; j_call: TRBJ1-4; v_call: TRBV6-1
cdr3_aa: CASSQDAGFGTMNTEAFF; j_call: TRBJ1-1; v_call: TRBV4-1